The clone carrying this T cell receptor (beta chain) occurred many times. The CDR3 consists of 15 residues. V shed 4 bases and J shed 0 bases, with 9 bases lying between them. From germline, CDR1 is LGHNA and CDR2 YSLEER. TCRdb re-called the RT-PCR reads through MiXCR, storing one row per CDR3 protein. The sample has roughly 960,000 distinct CDR3 sequences, 15% to 20% seen once. This specimen comes from a study of patients and donors after allogeneic stem cell transplantation. V and J are TRBV4-3 and TRBJ1-4; D not certain. This sequence was found in a human donor who was either an allogeneic HSCT recipient or a stem cell or donor lymphocyte infusion donor (not recorded which). It is not recorded whose cells these are; they may come from a transplant donor. The sequencing sample was made of blood, either unsorted or a sorted T cell fraction (not recorded which). CDR3 sequence: CASSRIGTTNEKLFF. CDR3 nucleotide sequence: TGCGCCAGCAGCCGAATTGGGACAACTAATGAAAAACTGTTTTTT.